This T cell receptor beta chain was sequenced during a study of human T cells and chemical hapten exposure. The time point here: patch test 3, about 24 weeks after DPC sensitization. Treatment noted: therapeutic diphenylcyclopropenone sensitization with weekly scalp DPC. TCRdb independently ran MiXCR on the RACE reads; one entry per CDR3 protein. The profile shows 150,000 to 200,000 distinct CDR3 sequences, 25% to 30% of them singletons. This clonotype was seen a handful of times. This CDR3 contains 13 residues. Germline values: CDR1 SGHAT, CDR2 FQNNGV. V was trimmed by 2 bases and J by 15 bases, leaving 17 bases between them.

The sequencing here drew on whole blood, taken in connection with sensitization to the hapten diphenylcyclopropenone (DPC). The chain couples TRBV11-2 to TRBJ2-1, with D uncertain. The sequence was obtained from a woman in her late teens or twenties with alopecia areata. Some clones in this sample may be carry-over from other donors' samples. The CDR3 sequence: CASSLSQKRPLFF. The CDR3 bases are TGTGCCAGCAGCTTATCCCAGAAAAGACCCCTGTTCTTC.